The rows below give T cell receptor beta chains drawn from one sample of a study of cytomegalovirus exposure and HLA in healthy donors. Libraries were prepared by immunoSEQ multiplex PCR; TCRdb keeps only in-frame clonotypes and omits some of them. The data include about 200,000 clones; the top ten clones carry almost 6.5%. Source material: PBMCs. The receptors shown here come from a man in his thirties or forties in good health and CMV-seronegative. The CDR3 runs from the conserved cysteine through the conserved F or W. Fields, in order: D gene, V gene, J gene, CDR3 protein, CDR3 DNA. D genes are given only for firm matches.

D gene: .; V gene: TRBV28; J gene: TRBJ2-7; CDR3 protein: CASRPTGTPYEQYF; CDR3 DNA: TGTGCCAGCAGACCGACCGGGACTCCCTACGAGCAGTACTTC
D gene: TRBD1; V gene: TRBV19; J gene: TRBJ1-1; CDR3 protein: CASKDRDTEAFF; CDR3 DNA: TGTGCCAGCAAAGACAGGGACACTGAAGCTTTCTTT
D gene: .; V gene: TRBV27; J gene: TRBJ2-7; CDR3 protein: CASRDNSYEQYF; CDR3 DNA: TGTGCCAGCAGGGACAACTCCTACGAGCAGTACTTC
D gene: .; V gene: TRBV9; J gene: TRBJ1-1; CDR3 protein: CASSVVGENTEAFF; CDR3 DNA: TGTGCCAGCAGCGTAGTAGGGGAGAACACTGAAGCTTTCTTT
D gene: TRBD1; V gene: TRBV29-1; J gene: TRBJ2-7; CDR3 protein: CSVGGDRVHEQYF; CDR3 DNA: TGCAGCGTTGGGGGGGACAGGGTCCACGAGCAGTACTTC
D gene: .; V gene: TRBV10-3; J gene: TRBJ1-1; CDR3 protein: CAISEAGSNTEAFF; CDR3 DNA: TGTGCCATCAGTGAGGCAGGATCGAACACTGAAGCTTTCTTT
D gene: TRBD2; V gene: TRBV6-6; J gene: TRBJ2-1; CDR3 protein: CASNEAGPLGEQFF; CDR3 DNA: TGTGCCAGCAACGAAGCGGGACCGCTGGGTGAGCAGTTCTTC
D gene: .; V gene: TRBV19; J gene: TRBJ2-5; CDR3 protein: CASSFPGETRETQYF; CDR3 DNA: TGTGCCAGTAGCTTCCCAGGGGAGACGCGGGAGACCCAGTACTTC
D gene: TRBD2; V gene: TRBV6-5; J gene: TRBJ2-3; CDR3 protein: CASSLSGDTQYF; CDR3 DNA: TGTGCCAGCAGCCTTAGCGGGGACACGCAGTACTTT
D gene: TRBD1; V gene: TRBV2; J gene: TRBJ1-1; CDR3 protein: CASSWSQGAASEAFF; CDR3 DNA: TGTGCCAGCAGTTGGTCGCAGGGGGCCGCTAGTGAAGCTTTCTTT
D gene: .; V gene: TRBV25-1; J gene: TRBJ1-2; CDR3 protein: CASSEWRDGGGYTF; CDR3 DNA: TGTGCCAGCAGTGAATGGAGGGATGGAGGTGGCTACACCTTC
D gene: .; V gene: TRBV11-3; J gene: TRBJ1-1; CDR3 protein: CASAQGFRTEAFF; CDR3 DNA: TGTGCCAGCGCTCAGGGTTTTCGGACTGAAGCTTTCTTT
D gene: TRBD1; V gene: TRBV5-1; J gene: TRBJ1-4; CDR3 protein: CASSSQGATNEKLFF; CDR3 DNA: TGCGCCAGCAGCAGTCAGGGGGCAACTAATGAAAAACTGTTTTTT
D gene: .; V gene: TRBV29-1; J gene: TRBJ2-3; CDR3 protein: CSVESLSCRGSTDTQYF; CDR3 DNA: TGCAGCGTTGAGTCACTCTCTTGTAGGGGAAGCACAGATACGCAGTATTTT
D gene: TRBD1; V gene: TRBV9; J gene: TRBJ2-5; CDR3 protein: CASSHDRGLGETQYF; CDR3 DNA: TGTGCCAGCAGCCATGACAGGGGGCTGGGGGAGACCCAGTACTTC
D gene: TRBD1; V gene: TRBV30; J gene: TRBJ2-4; CDR3 protein: CAWTLTRQGASKNIQYF; CDR3 DNA: TGTGCCTGGACCCTAACGAGACAGGGGGCTAGCAAAAACATTCAGTACTTC
D gene: .; V gene: TRBV4-1; J gene: TRBJ1-5; CDR3 protein: CASSQEGRDNQPQHF; CDR3 DNA: TGCGCCAGCAGCCAAGAAGGGAGGGATAATCAGCCCCAGCATTTT
D gene: .; V gene: TRBV6-4; J gene: TRBJ2-1; CDR3 protein: CASSDPGVTNEQFF; CDR3 DNA: TGTGCCAGCAGTGACCCCGGGGTAACCAATGAGCAGTTCTTC
D gene: .; V gene: TRBV15; J gene: TRBJ1-3; CDR3 protein: CATAVRTTGNTIYF; CDR3 DNA: TGTGCCACCGCTGTTAGGACAACTGGAAACACCATATATTTT
D gene: TRBD2; V gene: TRBV11-3; J gene: TRBJ2-5; CDR3 protein: CASSPPGLAGIETQYF; CDR3 DNA: TGTGCCAGCAGCCCGCCGGGACTAGCGGGTATAGAGACCCAGTACTTC
D gene: TRBD2; V gene: TRBV11-3; J gene: TRBJ2-2; CDR3 protein: CASAAGARTGELFF; CDR3 DNA: TGTGCCAGCGCGGCGGGAGCGCGGACCGGGGAGCTGTTTTTT
D gene: .; V gene: TRBV4-3; J gene: TRBJ2-3; CDR3 protein: CASSPRQGGSTDTQYF; CDR3 DNA: TGCGCCAGCAGCCCAAGACAGGGAGGTTCGACAGATACGCAGTATTTT
D gene: .; V gene: TRBV11-1; J gene: TRBJ1-1; CDR3 protein: CASSQLRVDTEAFF; CDR3 DNA: TGTGCCAGCAGCCAACTCAGGGTTGACACTGAAGCTTTCTTT
D gene: .; V gene: TRBV30; J gene: TRBJ2-7; CDR3 protein: CAWSGSLSYEQYF; CDR3 DNA: TGTGCCTGGAGTGGGAGTCTTTCCTACGAGCAGTACTTC
D gene: TRBD2; V gene: TRBV28; J gene: TRBJ2-7; CDR3 protein: CASSLERGGPYEQYF; CDR3 DNA: TGTGCCAGCAGTCTCGAGCGGGGGGGACCCTACGAGCAGTACTTC
D gene: TRBD2; V gene: TRBV15; J gene: TRBJ2-1; CDR3 protein: CATSGRVAGISSYNEQFF; CDR3 DNA: TGTGCCACCAGCGGACGAGTAGCGGGGATTAGCTCCTACAATGAGCAGTTCTTC
D gene: TRBD2; V gene: TRBV6-1; J gene: TRBJ2-3; CDR3 protein: CASSGLGLAGGPDTQYF; CDR3 DNA: TGTGCCAGCAGTGGCCTCGGACTAGCGGGGGGGCCAGATACGCAGTATTTT
D gene: TRBD1; V gene: TRBV2; J gene: TRBJ1-1; CDR3 protein: CASGGTGLGTEAFF; CDR3 DNA: TGTGCCAGTGGAGGGACAGGGTTAGGCACTGAAGCTTTCTTT
D gene: TRBD1; V gene: TRBV9; J gene: TRBJ1-1; CDR3 protein: CASSVAIPGTGEAFF; CDR3 DNA: TGTGCCAGCAGCGTAGCTATCCCCGGGACAGGGGAAGCTTTCTTT
D gene: .; V gene: TRBV6-5; J gene: TRBJ1-1; CDR3 protein: CASSPYAGRNTEAFF; CDR3 DNA: TGTGCCAGCAGTCCATATGCGGGTCGGAACACTGAAGCTTTCTTT
D gene: .; V gene: TRBV6-5; J gene: TRBJ2-7; CDR3 protein: CASSYSLLAYEQYF; CDR3 DNA: TGTGCCAGCAGTTACTCGTTACTCGCCTACGAGCAGTACTTC
D gene: .; V gene: TRBV18; J gene: TRBJ1-1; CDR3 protein: CASSPRGVQNTEAFF; CDR3 DNA: TGTGCCAGCTCACCCCGGGGGGTTCAGAACACTGAAGCTTTCTTT
D gene: .; V gene: TRBV6-5; J gene: TRBJ2-5; CDR3 protein: CASSPGSSETQYF; CDR3 DNA: TGTGCCAGCAGCCCGGGATCCAGTGAGACCCAGTACTTC
D gene: TRBD2; V gene: TRBV18; J gene: TRBJ2-7; CDR3 protein: CASSPASGDYYEQYF; CDR3 DNA: TGTGCCAGCTCACCAGCGTCCGGGGACTACTACGAGCAGTACTTC
D gene: TRBD1; V gene: TRBV13; J gene: TRBJ2-1; CDR3 protein: CASSSETGFYNEQFF; CDR3 DNA: TGTGCCAGCAGCTCTGAGACAGGGTTCTACAATGAGCAGTTCTTC
D gene: .; V gene: TRBV6-4; J gene: TRBJ1-1; CDR3 protein: CASSARGDTEAFF; CDR3 DNA: TGTGCCAGCAGTGCCCGAGGCGACACTGAAGCTTTCTTT
D gene: .; V gene: TRBV27; J gene: TRBJ1-5; CDR3 protein: CASSFRGPPGFSRPQHF; CDR3 DNA: TGTGCCAGCAGTTTCAGGGGTCCGCCGGGATTCTCACGGCCCCAGCATTTT
D gene: TRBD1; V gene: TRBV5-6; J gene: TRBJ2-4; CDR3 protein: CASSFLGTGENIQYF; CDR3 DNA: TGTGCCAGCAGCTTTTTGGGGACAGGGGAAAACATTCAGTACTTC
D gene: .; V gene: TRBV27; J gene: TRBJ1-2; CDR3 protein: CASSLSGGIRGRPNYGYTF; CDR3 DNA: TGTGCCAGCAGTTTATCGGGGGGGATCCGGGGGCGTCCTAACTATGGCTACACCTTC
D gene: .; V gene: TRBV6-1; J gene: TRBJ1-3; CDR3 protein: CASTAGPSGNTIYF; CDR3 DNA: TGTGCCAGCACGGCAGGGCCGTCTGGAAACACCATATATTTT
D gene: .; V gene: TRBV2; J gene: TRBJ1-5; CDR3 protein: CASSELSSPQHF; CDR3 DNA: TGTGCCAGCAGTGAACTGTCTTCTCCCCAGCATTTT
D gene: TRBD1; V gene: TRBV28; J gene: TRBJ1-2; CDR3 protein: CASSLGQGARGYTF; CDR3 DNA: TGTGCCAGCAGTTTAGGTCAGGGGGCCCGTGGCTACACCTTC
D gene: .; V gene: TRBV6-5; J gene: TRBJ2-7; CDR3 protein: CASTPRGFGEQYF; CDR3 DNA: TGTGCCAGCACCCCACGGGGATTTGGCGAGCAGTACTTC